The present TCR beta chain was sequenced within a study of cytomegalovirus exposure and HLA in healthy donors (dated by TCRdb to about 2017). Broadly, across the study: An earlier analysis of roughly 500 of the donors reported approximately 270 Gb of sequence data and about 100 million unique TCR beta sequences from 190 million or so T cells. A later genetic analysis used genome-wide SNP genotypes for about 60% of the roughly 700 donors, treating that subset as a discovery cohort. Among the roughly 390 genotyped donors, approximately 82% belonged to the genetic ancestry cluster associated with self-reported Caucasian donors. Typing coverage varied by locus: roughly 629-640 donors for A, B, C, DRB1 and DQB1; about 520 for DQA1; 600 to 610 for DPA1; roughly 470 for DPB1. To decide whether each TCR beta V gene segment behaved as functional or pseudogenic, an earlier analysis of 587 of the donors relied on high-throughput TCR beta sequencing. The study used immunosequencing to profile the T cell repertoires of more than 650 subjects and linked those repertoires to cytomegalovirus serostatus. Donor age, sex, ethnicity and CMV serostatus were collected together with the repertoire data. The study aimed to test whether cataloging public T cell receptors could reveal signatures of past pathogen exposure. Across approximately 400 genotyped donors of the cohort, an average of 235,054 unique TCR beta nucleotide sequences per donor were sequenced, and roughly 18% of those sequences were non-productive. Along with the approximately 620-subject first cohort, a separate validation cohort of about 110 different subjects was used. A handful of DR-DQ haplotypes were treated as single units for association and clustering because of strong linkage in the cohort. All discovery cohort repertoires had been generated on a single sequencing platform. A later analysis re-analyzed previously published TCR beta repertoires from hundreds of donors and added high-resolution HLA genotyping to study TCR occurrence patterns. In the later analysis, no new phenotypic data were used to find candidate immune exposures; instead, reliance was placed on TCR beta sequences and their occurrence across donors. Class I and class II HLA loci were covered by the typing at four-digit resolution. About 300 gigabases of sequencing data and tens of millions of unique TCR sequences were included in an early release covering 550 to 800 HLA-typed donors. To predict cytomegalovirus infection status, the study brought together high-throughput TCR immunosequencing, statistical association of individual TCRs with disease status, and machine learning. Broad study findings and their caveats: In both the original and validation cohorts, the classifier was reported to diagnose cytomegalovirus status with high specificity and sensitivity. Compared with equally common non-associated chains, HLA-associated TCR beta chains in a later analysis were more clonally expanded and had lower generation probabilities. The presence/absence analyses assumed that sequencing depth was roughly uniform across donors, and that assumption may not be true. A total of 164 TCR beta chains were listed by the study as associated with cytomegalovirus. A later genetic analysis associated a missense DCLRE1C variant with V-gene and J-gene trimming of TCR beta chains, and an independent cohort replicated the association. The authors suggested that the approach could potentially be generalized to other disease states and immunological phenotypes. A further reported finding was that TCR beta sequences accurately predicted the HLA-A and HLA-B alleles for most subjects in the first cohort. Several of the top co-occurrence clusters appeared to be linked to parvovirus B19, influenza, CMV and Epstein-Barr virus, according to a later analysis. Because counts were too low, roughly 18 rarely observed V segments, including chromosome 9 orphons, were left out of the earlier analysis of several hundred of the donors. According to a later analysis, most CMV-associated TCR beta chains appeared to be HLA-restricted, and the HLA associations seemed to be driven largely by CMV exposure. Linkage disequilibrium might explain the correlated functional status among segregating V segments, but an unknown experimental factor could not be excluded. A later genetic analysis reported fewer N-insertions in productive TCRs among donors in an Asian-associated ancestry cluster than the 666-donor mean. A few of the identified cytomegalovirus-associated TCR beta chains were confirmed in vitro to be specific for cytomegalovirus antigens. Because HLA typing was missing for some donors at each locus, association tests included only the typed subset. The cohort was sequenced for TCR beta chains only, and without alpha or paired-chain data the features that could be detected were limited. An earlier analysis of 587 of the donors showed that most TCR beta V segments appeared in productive rearrangements either about 87% or about 30% of the time, which broadly matched IMGT annotations. The sequencing pipeline was judged likely to have produced a cluster of highly shared sequence variants as a technical artifact. Most TCR sequences were seen in very few donors, while some public TCRs were found in many individuals. Specific HLA alleles were associated with roughly 16,000 TCR beta sequences at a false discovery rate of 0.05 in a later analysis. In a later analysis, TCR association rates were found to vary across HLA loci, with the most associated TCRs seen for DRB1 alleles and the fewest for HLA-C alleles. Immune exposure information for the cohort was limited to CMV serostatus. Assigning TCR associations to individual alleles was difficult when HLA alleles, especially DR and DQ, strongly co-occurred.

In total, 666 healthy bone marrow donors made up the cohort. At the time of sampling, every cohort member was nominally healthy, though immune exposures that went unrecorded were likely present. The donor tested CMV seropositive and was one of the 289 seropositive cohort members. Every donor gave a peripheral blood sample, and the peripheral blood mononuclear cells from that sample were used for TCR beta sequencing. Genomic DNA extraction from the blood cell samples was performed with the Qiagen DNeasy Blood Extraction Kit. The library was prepared using the immunoSEQ multiplex PCR assay. The multiplex PCR relied on a mix of 60 forward primers for TCR Vbeta segments and 13 reverse primers for TCR Jbeta segments. The CDR3 region of rearranged TCR beta genes was amplified from genomic DNA by a multiplex PCR assay. The amplified TCR beta libraries were sequenced on the Illumina HiSeq System as 87-base-pair reads. In the original analysis: A later analysis counted some 80 million unique TCR beta chains across the 670 or so repertoires, and some 11 million of these chains were shared by at least two donors. A nearest-neighbor algorithm error-corrected the raw reads and collapsed the reads into unique sequences, merging closely related sequences to remove PCR and sequencing errors. To assign V, D and J gene segments, CDR3 sequences were aligned to IMGT reference sequences. Each retained sequence needed at least a six-nucleotide match to both a V gene segment and a J gene segment. Rearrangements were classified as productive when the CDR3 lacked stop codons and remained in frame with V and J, and all other rearrangements were classified as non-productive. CDR3 was defined by IMGT convention, running from the second conserved V-encoded cysteine to the conserved J-encoded phenylalanine. The earlier analysis of 450 to 750 of the donors excluded any sequence lacking an unambiguous match to a single V gene segment. An earlier analysis of approximately 590 of the donors called V segments functional above 56.7% productive rearrangements and segregating when the between-donor standard deviation exceeded 5%. A statistical classification framework was built to diagnose cytomegalovirus status from the catalog of TCR beta chain sequences. In a later analysis, TCR nucleotide sequences were compared against IMGT/GENE-DB human TR gene sequences so that V and J genes could be assigned. A later analysis assigned CDR3 sequences and most-parsimonious VDJ recombination scenarios with the TCRdist pipeline. In a later analysis, each TCR beta chain was defined by its CDR3 amino acid sequence together with its V-gene family, and reads without a unique V-gene family were excluded. A later analysis removed nearly 600 highly shared, low-generation-probability nucleotide sequences to deal with suspected cross-contamination and a sequencing artifact. A later analysis calculated a clonal expansion index for each public chain from normalized within-repertoire ranks of inferred template counts. Generation probabilities in a later analysis came from a VDJ recombination model fitted to out-of-frame rearrangements, and those results were checked against IGoR. Hypergeometric tests were used in a later analysis to score TCR-TCR, TCR-HLA and TCR-CMV co-occurrence, with a repertoire-size bias correction applied to the TCR pairs. In a later analysis, false discovery rates were estimated by permuting HLA or CMV assignments 20 times. In a later analysis, co-occurring TCRs were grouped using DBSCAN, with TCRdist sequence similarity added in when clustering inside HLA-allele-positive subsets. Co-occurrence clustering excluded repertoires with fewer than 30,000 or more than 120,000 public chains, plus five with anomalous nucleotide sharing. TCRdb took over this immuneACCESS table, retaining in-frame rearrangements with V and J assigned. Such tables are incomplete; in checked studies, under half of the missing clones stem from an unresolved V gene, and the remainder is unexplained. V, J and clone size derive from that table, while D and trimming were established from the DNA sequence. For this sample the table gives under 250,000 clones, of which around 83% were detected only once. The ten largest clones represent roughly 10% of the sample.

Of note for this clone: It lacks a known antigen. One base away there is no much larger clone; base qualities are not given.

The source is a woman aged 45 to 65 in good health and CMV-seropositive. Sequenced input: PBMCs.

This receptor has the CDR3 CASTPGAGSRYGYTF. The sequenced DNA: TGTGCCAGCACTCCGGGAGCAGGCTCGCGGTATGGCTACACCTTC. This chain joins TRBV2 to TRBJ1-2, with the D gene call left open. From the germline V gene, CDR1 is SNHLY and CDR2 is FYNNEI. The junction shows trimming of 7 bases on V and 5 bases on J, plus 20 bases between the germline ends. The CDR3, from cysteine to phenylalanine, totals 15 residues. Of the read, only the CDR3 DNA is kept; its 45 bases are in frame from base 1.